This TCR beta chain originates from a study of tumor-infiltrating lymphocytes in primary liver carcinoma. Study-wide context: The neoplasms were of stage T1-T3 N0M0, with dimensions of roughly 4.2 to 10 cm across. Yields of productive TCRbeta reads ranged from roughly 3.65 to 7.5 million per sample and were similar across tissue types.

Extraction also yielded germline DNA, while blood RNA was obtained from unsorted whole blood. The authors made TCR beta cDNA from 450 to 600 ng total RNA with a constant-region primer. Construction of TCR beta libraries relied on three successive nested multiplex PCR rounds employing slightly modified ARM-PCR. A C-beta reverse primer was combined with TRBV1-TRBV30 forward primers in the first two PCR rounds, and each round had approximately 10 cycles. One entry per CDR3 protein results from TCRdb running MiXCR on the multiplex PCR reads. The sample yields 250,000 to 350,000 distinct CDR3 sequences, 50% to 75% seen once. Per germline, CDR1 SGHVS and CDR2 FQNEAQ. The CDR3 contains 16 residues. V lost 4 bases and J 2 bases, leaving 17 bases between the germline ends. Notes on the study in general: The study found a significantly higher top-250-clone fraction in tumors than in blood (p = 0.039). Paired tumor-adjacent and tumor-blood samples overlapped less than tumor region pairs did.

Comments on this clonotype: Antigen specificity is unknown.

Sequenced material: peripheral blood. The chain carries TRBV7-8 and TRBJ1-1; D possibly corresponds to TRBD1 (6 bases). This receptor was obtained from a woman aged 25 to 39 with primary liver carcinoma and hepatitis B virus infection. The CDR3, as DNA: TGTGCCAGCAGCTCACCGACGGGACACCTTAACACTGAAGCTTTCTTT. Protein: CASSSPTGHLNTEAFF. Based on the CDR3 plus reference TRBV7-8 and TRBJ1-1, the full variable domain is GAGVSQSPRYKVAKRGQDVALRCDPISGHVSLFWYQQALGQGPEFLTYFQNEAQLDKSGLPSDRFFAERPEGSVSTLKIQRTQQEDSAVYLCASSSPTGHLNTEAFFGQGTRLTVV.